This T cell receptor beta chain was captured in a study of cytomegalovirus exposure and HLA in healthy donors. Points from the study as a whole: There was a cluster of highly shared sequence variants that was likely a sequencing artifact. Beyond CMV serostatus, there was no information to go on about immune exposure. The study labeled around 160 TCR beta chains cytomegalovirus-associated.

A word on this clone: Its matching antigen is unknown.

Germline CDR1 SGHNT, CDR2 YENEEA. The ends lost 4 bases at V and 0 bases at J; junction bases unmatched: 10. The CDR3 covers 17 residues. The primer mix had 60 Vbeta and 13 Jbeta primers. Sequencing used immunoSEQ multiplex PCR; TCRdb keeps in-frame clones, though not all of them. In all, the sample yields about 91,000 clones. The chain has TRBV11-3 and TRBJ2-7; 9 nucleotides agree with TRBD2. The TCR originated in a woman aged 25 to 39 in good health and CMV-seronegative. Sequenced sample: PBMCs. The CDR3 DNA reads TGTGCCAGCAGCTCCCCCTTGGCGGGAGGGCCCTCCTACGAGCAGTACTTC. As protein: CASSSPLAGGPSYEQYF.